This TCR beta chain is drawn from a study of blood T cell repertoires in COVID-19. V was cut by 5 bases and J by 5 bases, with 9 bases left in between. The CDR3 contains 12 residues. Germline V gene lookup returns CDR1 LGHNA and CDR2 YNFKEQ. In the source study's methods: Reference gene primer amplification yielded estimated nucleated cell counts. Produced via immunoSEQ multiplex PCR; TCRdb's table is partial and in-frame only. V and J calls plus clone size are reproduced from that table; the DNA served to infer D and trimming. The sample records 200,000 or so clones, roughly four fifths being singletons.

The material sequenced was peripheral blood. The origin of this receptor is a man under 40 with active or convalescent COVID-19. This chain joins TRBV4-2 and TRBJ1-2, with D hard to call. CDR3 DNA: TGTGCCAGCAGCAGGGAGAGGTATGGCTACACCTTC. Protein: CASSRERYGYTF.